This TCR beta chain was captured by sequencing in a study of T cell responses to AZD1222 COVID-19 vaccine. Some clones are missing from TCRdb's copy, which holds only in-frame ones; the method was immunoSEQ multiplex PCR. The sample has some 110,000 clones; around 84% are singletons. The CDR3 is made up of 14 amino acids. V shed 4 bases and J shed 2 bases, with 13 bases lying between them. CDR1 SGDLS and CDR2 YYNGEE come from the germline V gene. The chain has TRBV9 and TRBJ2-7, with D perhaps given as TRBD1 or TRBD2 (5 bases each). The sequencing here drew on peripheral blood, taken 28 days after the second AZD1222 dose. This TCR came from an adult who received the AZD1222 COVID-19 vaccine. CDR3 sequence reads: CASSPRDATYEQYF. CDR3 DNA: TGTGCCAGCAGCCCCCGGGACGCAACCTACGAGCAGTACTTC.